The TCR beta chain described here comes from a study of synovial regulatory T cells in juvenile arthritis. Worth noting for this clone: No antigen is known for it.

General study results and limits: TCR diversity was lower in inflammation-associated blood Treg cells than in other blood Treg cells. iaTreg cells shared more CDR3 sequences with synovial Tregs than other blood Tregs did. iaTreg TCR repertoires were largely private across patients and partially overlapped synovial Teff and blood CPL.

Some clones are missing from TCRdb's copy, which holds only in-frame ones; the method was immunoSEQ multiplex PCR. The record lists 9,500 to 10,000 clones, of which the ten most abundant hold approximately 2%. This CDR3 contains 14 residues. No DNA is given. Germline V gene data show CDR1 as SEHNR and CDR2 as FQNEAQ (reference sequence). The TCR originated in a donor aged 2-35 years with juvenile idiopathic arthritis. V and J are TRBV7-9 and TRBJ2-1. Material: Treg cells from blood. Subset defined: remaining (HLA-DR-negative) circulating blood Treg cells. CDR3 loop: CASSLVGEFDEQFF.